The 5 T cell receptor beta chains in this list originate from one sample, sequenced in a study. TCRdb reanalysed the 5' RACE reads using MiXCR and keeps one entry per CDR3 protein. Of roughly 45,000 distinct CDR3 sequences detected, around 28% appear once; the ten largest clones hold about 4%. The sequencing sample was made of tumor-infiltrating memory CD4+ T cells sorted from the breast tumor. As for subset: memory CD4+ T cells, CD4+CD45RO+CD25-. Receptors were obtained from a female donor with breast cancer.

This clonotype turned up a few times. V is TRBV5-1 and J is TRBJ2-1; D ambiguous. The germline CDR1 and CDR2 sequences are SGHRS and YFSETQ. V was pared by 5 bases and J by 9 bases, with 21 bases between. The CDR3 sequence is 15 residues long. The CDR3 DNA reads as TGCGCCAGCAGACATCATCGGGCCTCACCGAGTGAGCAGTTCTTC. Residues: CASRHHRASPSEQFF.

The genes are TRBV30 and TRBJ2-7; D may be TRBD2 (5 bases). The CDR3 contains 13 residues. Per germline, CDR1 GTSNPN and CDR2 SVGIG (reference sequence). Trimming took off 2 bases at V and 9 bases at J, with 17 bases between the two ends. The CDR3 region is CAWSMGSGIGQYF. CDR3 bases: TGTGCCTGGAGTATGGGTTCGGGGATCGGGCAGTACTTC.

Note on this clonotype: One junction end disagrees with the germline gene, perhaps due to a read error. This rearrangement joins TRBV7-9 to TRBJ1-6; the D is unclear. Germline-derived CDR1 and CDR2 are SEHNR and FQNEAQ (reference sequence). The CDR3 loop spans 13 amino acids. Here the CDR3 reads CASRPKINSPHHF. The CDR3 DNA reads as TGTGCCAGCAGGCCCAAAATTAATTCACCCCACCACTTT. Together with reference TRBV7-9 and TRBJ1-6, the CDR3 gives the full variable domain: DTGVSQNPRHKITKRGQNVTFRCDPISEHNRLYWYRQTLGQGPEFLTYFQNEAQLEKSRLLSDRFSAERPKGSFSTLEIQRTEQGDSAMYLCASRPKINSPHHFGNGTRLTVT.

On this clonotype: One junction end does not reproduce the germline sequence, and a read error may be involved. For the CDR3, the DNA is TGCAGTGCTAGTACGGGGGGCTGGTCACCCCCCCACTTT. Its translation is CSASTGGWSPPHF. The chain combines TRBV20-1 with TRBJ1-6; maybe TRBD1 (6 bases). Per germline, CDR1 DFQATT and CDR2 SNEGSKA (reference sequence). The CDR3 has 13 residues.

This clonotype was seen a handful of times. This sequence joins TRBV5-1 and TRBJ2-2; 9 nucleotides align to TRBD2. The CDR3 runs 16 residues. The ends lost 4 bases at V and 5 bases at J; junction bases unmatched: 9. Germline V gene lookup returns CDR1 SGHRS and CDR2 YFSETQ. CDR3 sequence: CASSDTSSGGTGELFF. In DNA, the CDR3 is TGCGCCAGCAGCGACACGAGTAGCGGGGGAACCGGGGAGCTGTTTTTT.